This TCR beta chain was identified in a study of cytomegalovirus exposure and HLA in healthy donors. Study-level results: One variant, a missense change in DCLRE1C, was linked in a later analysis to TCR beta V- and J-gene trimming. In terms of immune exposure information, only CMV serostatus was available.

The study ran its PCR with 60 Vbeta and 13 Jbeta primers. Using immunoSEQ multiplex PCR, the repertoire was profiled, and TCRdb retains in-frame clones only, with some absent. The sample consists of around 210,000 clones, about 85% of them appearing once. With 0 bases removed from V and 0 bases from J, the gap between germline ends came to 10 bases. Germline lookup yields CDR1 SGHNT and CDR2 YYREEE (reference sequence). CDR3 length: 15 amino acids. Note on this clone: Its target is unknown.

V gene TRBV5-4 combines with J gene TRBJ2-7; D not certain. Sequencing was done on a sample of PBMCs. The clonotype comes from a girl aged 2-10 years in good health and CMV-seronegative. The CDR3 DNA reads TGTGCCAGCAGCTTGGGAGGATTAAGCTCCTACGAGCAGTACTTC. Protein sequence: CASSLGGLSSYEQYF.